This T cell receptor beta chain was identified during a study of control samples from healthy donors and cancer patients. Clones were sequenced by immunoSEQ multiplex PCR, and TCRdb holds only the in-frame ones, with some missing. The sample carries about 110,000 clones, approximately 82% recorded once. With 7 bases clipped from V and 5 bases from J, the junction kept 16 bases outside the gene matches. CDR3 length: 16 residues. Germline V gene sequence: CDR1 LNHDA, CDR2 SQIVND (reference sequence). Material for sequencing was blood. This sequence was found in a man aged 18 to 35 in good health. This chain uses TRBV19 with TRBJ1-2, with 7 positions matching TRBD1. The CDR3 reads CASNVAGGINLYGYTF. Written as DNA, the CDR3 is TGTGCCAGTAACGTCGCAGGGGGTATCAATCTTTATGGCTACACCTTC. Drawing the rest from reference TRBV19 and TRBJ1-2, the complete variable domain is DGGITQSPKYLFRKEGQNVTLSCEQNLNHDAMYWYRQDPGQGLRLIYYSQIVNDFQKGDIAEGYSVSREKKESFPLTVTSAQKNPTAFYLCASNVAGGINLYGYTFGSGTRLTVV.